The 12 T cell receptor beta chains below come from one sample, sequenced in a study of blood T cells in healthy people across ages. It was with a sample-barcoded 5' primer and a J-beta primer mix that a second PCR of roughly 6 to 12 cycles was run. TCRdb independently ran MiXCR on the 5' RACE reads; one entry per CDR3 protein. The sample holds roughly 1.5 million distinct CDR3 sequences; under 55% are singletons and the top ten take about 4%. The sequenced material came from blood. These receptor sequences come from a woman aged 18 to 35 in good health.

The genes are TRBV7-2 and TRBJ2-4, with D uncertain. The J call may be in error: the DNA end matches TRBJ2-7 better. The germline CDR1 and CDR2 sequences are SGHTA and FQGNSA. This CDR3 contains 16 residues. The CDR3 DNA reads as TGTGCCAGCAGCTTAGCACCGGTGGGTAGTTCCTACGAGCAGTACTTC. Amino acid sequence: CASSLAPVGSSYEQYF.

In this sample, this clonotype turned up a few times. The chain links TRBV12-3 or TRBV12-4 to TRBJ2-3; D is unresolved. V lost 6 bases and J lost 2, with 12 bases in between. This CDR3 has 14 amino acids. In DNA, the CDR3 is TGTGCCAGCAGCCCCGGGTGGGCCACAGATACGCAGTATTTT. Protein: CASSPGWATDTQYF.

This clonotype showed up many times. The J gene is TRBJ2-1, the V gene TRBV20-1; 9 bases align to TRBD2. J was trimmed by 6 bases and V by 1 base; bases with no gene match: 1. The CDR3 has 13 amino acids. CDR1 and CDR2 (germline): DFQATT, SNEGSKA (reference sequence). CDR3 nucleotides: TGCAGTGCTAGAGTACTAGCGGGCAATGAGCAGTTCTTC. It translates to CSARVLAGNEQFF.

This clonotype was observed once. CDR3 in amino acids: CSVEGPSGRSYNEQFF. CDR3 DNA sequence: TGCAGCGTTGAAGGGCCTAGCGGGAGGTCCTACAATGAGCAGTTCTTC. The J gene is TRBJ2-1, the V gene TRBV29-1; TRBD2 matches 11 bases. The CDR3 spans 16 residues. The germline V gene encodes CDR1 SQVTM and CDR2 ANQGSEA. Losses at the gene ends were 1 base for V and 1 base for J; bases not matched to a gene: 3.

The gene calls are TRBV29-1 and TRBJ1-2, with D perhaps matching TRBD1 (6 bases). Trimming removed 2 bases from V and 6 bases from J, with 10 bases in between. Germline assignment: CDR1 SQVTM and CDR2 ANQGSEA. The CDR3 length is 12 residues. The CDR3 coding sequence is TGCAGCGTTGAAACAGGGATGGATGGCTACACCTTC. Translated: CSVETGMDGYTF.

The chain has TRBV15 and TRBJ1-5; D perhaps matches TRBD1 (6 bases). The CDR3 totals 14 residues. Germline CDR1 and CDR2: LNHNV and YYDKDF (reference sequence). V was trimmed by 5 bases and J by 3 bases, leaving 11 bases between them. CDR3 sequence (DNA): TGTGCCACCAGCGAGCGGGACACCAATCAGCCCCAGCATTTT. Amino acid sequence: CATSERDTNQPQHF.

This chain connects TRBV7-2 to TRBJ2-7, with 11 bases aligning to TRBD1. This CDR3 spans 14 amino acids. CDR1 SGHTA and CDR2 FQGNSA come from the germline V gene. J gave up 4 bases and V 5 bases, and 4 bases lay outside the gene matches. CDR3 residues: CASSGQGARYEQYF. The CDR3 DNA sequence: TGTGCCAGCAGCGGACAGGGGGCGCGGTACGAGCAGTACTTC. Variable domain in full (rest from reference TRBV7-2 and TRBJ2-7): GAGVSQSPSNKVTEKGKDVELRCDPISGHTALYWYRQSLGQGLEFLIYFQGNSAPDKSGLPSDRFSAERTGGSVSTLTIQRTQQEDSAVYLCASSGQGARYEQYFGPGTRLTVT.

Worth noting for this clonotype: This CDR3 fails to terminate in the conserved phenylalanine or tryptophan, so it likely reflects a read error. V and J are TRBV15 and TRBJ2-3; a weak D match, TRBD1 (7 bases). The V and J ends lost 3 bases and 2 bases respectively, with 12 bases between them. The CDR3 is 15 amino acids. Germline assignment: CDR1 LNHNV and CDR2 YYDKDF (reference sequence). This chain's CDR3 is CATSRRGQLTDTQYL. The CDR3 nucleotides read TGTGCCACCAGCAGGCGGGGACAGCTCACAGATACGCAGTATCTT.

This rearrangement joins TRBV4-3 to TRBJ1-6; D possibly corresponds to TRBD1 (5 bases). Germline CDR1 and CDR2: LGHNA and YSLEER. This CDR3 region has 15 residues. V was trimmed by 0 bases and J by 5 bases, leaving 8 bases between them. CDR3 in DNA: TGCGCCAGCAGCCAAGACAAGGGGAATAATTCACCCCTCCACTTT. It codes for CASSQDKGNNSPLHF.

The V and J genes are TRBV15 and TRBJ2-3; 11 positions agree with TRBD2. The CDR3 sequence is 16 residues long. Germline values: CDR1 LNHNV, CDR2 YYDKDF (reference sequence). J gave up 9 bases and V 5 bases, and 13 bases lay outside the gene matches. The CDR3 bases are TGTGCCACCAGCGGCCATAGCGGGGGGGCCCAGGCCACGCAGTATTTT. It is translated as CATSGHSGGAQATQYF.

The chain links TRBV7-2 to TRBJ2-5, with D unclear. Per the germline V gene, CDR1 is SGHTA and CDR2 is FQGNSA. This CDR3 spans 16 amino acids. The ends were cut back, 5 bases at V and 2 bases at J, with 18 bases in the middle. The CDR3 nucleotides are TGTGCCAGCAGCGTCCGACTTCAGTTCGAACAAGAGACCCAGTACTTC. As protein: CASSVRLQFEQETQYF. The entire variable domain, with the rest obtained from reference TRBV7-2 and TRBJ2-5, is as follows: GAGVSQSPSNKVTEKGKDVELRCDPISGHTALYWYRQSLGQGLEFLIYFQGNSAPDKSGLPSDRFSAERTGGSVSTLTIQRTQQEDSAVYLCASSVRLQFEQETQYFGPGTRLLVL.

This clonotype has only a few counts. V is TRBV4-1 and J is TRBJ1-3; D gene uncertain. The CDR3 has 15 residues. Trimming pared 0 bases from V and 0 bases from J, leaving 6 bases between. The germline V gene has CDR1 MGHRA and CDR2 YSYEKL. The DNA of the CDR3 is TGCGCCAGCAGCCAAGATAATCTCTCTGGAAACACCATATATTTT. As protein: CASSQDNLSGNTIYF.